This TCR beta chain was captured by sequencing in a study of spatial heterogeneity in lung cancer. V lost 5 bases to trimming and J lost 1 base, with 9 bases between them. CDR3 length equals 13 residues. The V gene's germline CDR1 is SSHAT and CDR2 FNYEAQ (reference sequence). Time point given: blood at routine non-recurrence follow-up after resection. TCRdb re-derived calls from the 5' RACE reads in MiXCR, one entry per CDR3 protein. Of around 98,000 distinct CDR3 sequences in the sample, approximately 19% were seen once. The material was PBMCs, obtained at follow-up. The rearrangement uses TRBV7-7 and TRBJ2-7; D uncertain. The receptor was derived from a male donor with early-stage non-small cell lung cancer. The CDR3 DNA reads as TGTGCCAGCAGCCTGGGGTTATCCTACGAGCAGTACGTC. This sequence encodes CASSLGLSYEQYV.